This T cell receptor (beta chain) appears in the sequencing data of a study of monozygotic twins with cystic fibrosis. General study points: Nucleotide-identical clonotype sharing was significantly higher within monozygotic CF twin pairs than between unrelated CF individuals.

Sequenced by immunoSEQ multiplex PCR; TCRdb stores in-frame clones only, minus some. Here the sample spans more than 30,000 clones, just over 95% being singletons. The germline CDR1 and CDR2 sequences are LNHDA and SQIVND (reference sequence). Trimming took off 6 bases at V and 2 bases at J, with 9 bases between the two ends. The CDR3 extends over 13 amino acids. In the case of this clone: Its antigen is as yet unknown.

This TCR was recovered from a girl aged 2-10 years with cystic fibrosis. The sequenced sample was blood. The chain employs TRBV19 and TRBJ2-3; no clear D. CDR3 nucleotides: TGTGCCAGTAGACCTGCGAACACAGATACGCAGTATTTT. It encodes CASRPANTDTQYF.